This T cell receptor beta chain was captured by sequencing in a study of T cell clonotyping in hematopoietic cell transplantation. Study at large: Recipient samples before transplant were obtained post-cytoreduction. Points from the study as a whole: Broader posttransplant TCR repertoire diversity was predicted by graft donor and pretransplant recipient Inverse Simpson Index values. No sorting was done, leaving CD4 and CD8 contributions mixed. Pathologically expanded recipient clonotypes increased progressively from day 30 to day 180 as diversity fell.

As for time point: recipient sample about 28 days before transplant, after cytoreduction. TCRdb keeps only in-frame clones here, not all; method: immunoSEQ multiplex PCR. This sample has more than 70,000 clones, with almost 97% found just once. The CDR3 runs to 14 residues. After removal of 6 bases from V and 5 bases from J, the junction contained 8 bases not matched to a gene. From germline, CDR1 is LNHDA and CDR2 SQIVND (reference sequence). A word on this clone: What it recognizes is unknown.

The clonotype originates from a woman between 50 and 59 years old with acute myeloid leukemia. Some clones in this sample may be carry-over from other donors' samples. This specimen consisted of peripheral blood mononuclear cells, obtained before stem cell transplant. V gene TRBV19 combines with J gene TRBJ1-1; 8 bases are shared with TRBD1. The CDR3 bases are TGTGCCAGTAGCCGAACAGGGGGGGAAACTGAAGCTTTCTTT. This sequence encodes CASSRTGGETEAFF.